Reported below is one TCR beta chain. This sample was taken from a study of T cell changes during pregnancy in multiple sclerosis. TCRdb's table, derived via immunoSEQ multiplex PCR, lists solely in-frame clones and lacks some. The sample includes about 56,000 clones, more than 75% of them seen just once. CDR3 length: 13 amino acids. From germline, CDR1 is SQVTM and CDR2 ANQGSEA. V was trimmed by 1 base and J by 4 bases, leaving 11 bases between them. The receptor was isolated from a human donor whose cells served as feeder cells for cultures in a pregnancy study. The chain carries TRBV29-1 and TRBJ2-7; weak D call: TRBD1 (5 bases). Sequences were obtained from peripheral blood from another person, used as feeder cells. CDR3 sequence reads: CSVEGGSGYEQYF. The CDR3 nucleotides are TGCAGCGTTGAAGGGGGCTCTGGGTACGAGCAGTACTTC.